A single sample is the source of the 23 T cell receptor beta chains below, sequenced in a study of cytomegalovirus exposure and HLA in healthy donors. Primers: 60 Vbeta forward and 13 Jbeta reverse. TCRdb's copy holds only in-frame clones and misses some; the assay was immunoSEQ multiplex PCR. The repertoire holds some 160,000 clones, with 65% to 85% as singletons. The sample comprised PBMCs. These receptors were obtained from a male donor in good health and CMV-seropositive.

This clone was recorded a few times. The CDR3 bases are TGTGCCACCAGCAGAGCCTGGGCCAGACCCGGCGACGAGCAGTACTTC. Encoded protein: CATSRAWARPGDEQYF. The chain couples TRBV15 to TRBJ2-7; D remains unclear. CDR1 LNHNV and CDR2 YYDKDF come from the germline V gene (reference sequence). This CDR3 contains 16 residues. V shed 1 base and J shed 5 bases, with 18 bases lying between them.

This clone showed up just a few times. The chain has TRBV30 and TRBJ2-7, with 8 bases aligning to TRBD1. Trimming cost V 1 base and J 4 bases; bases outside gene matches: 0. The CDR3 has 12 residues. Germline lookup yields CDR1 GTSNPN and CDR2 SVGIG (reference sequence). Written as DNA, the CDR3 is TGTGCCTGGAGTGGGGACAGGTACGAGCAGTACTTC. Amino acid sequence: CAWSGDRYEQYF.

The genes are TRBV4-3 and TRBJ1-1; weak D call: TRBD1 (6 bases). Trimming pared 0 bases from V and 4 bases from J, leaving 21 bases between. The CDR3 extends over 18 amino acids. Looked up from germline, CDR1 is LGHNA and CDR2 is YSLEER. Here the CDR3 reads CASSQEHRGGAGGTEAFF. CDR3 DNA: TGCGCCAGCAGCCAAGAACACAGAGGGGGGGCTGGTGGCACTGAAGCTTTCTTT.

Only a few counts were recorded for this clone. Its ends do not fully match the called genes, so a read error is possible. The J gene is TRBJ2-7, the V gene TRBV7-9; D not certain. CDR1 and CDR2 from the germline V gene are SEHNR and FQNEAQ (reference sequence). The CDR3 is 15 residues long. CDR3 residues: CSSSLPTQANYEQYF. The CDR3 DNA is TGTTCCAGCAGCTTACCCACTCAGGCGAACTACGAGCAGTACTTC.

In this sample, this clone turned up a few times. The chain combines TRBV5-4 with TRBJ1-3; 7 bases agree with TRBD1. J lost 4 bases, V lost 4 bases, and 8 bases had no gene match. CDR1 is SGHNT, CDR2 YYREEE, per germline (reference sequence). There are 15 residues in the CDR3. The CDR3: CASSPRQGSGNTIYF. The CDR3 nucleotides are TGTGCCAGCAGCCCTCGACAGGGTTCAGGAAACACCATATATTTT.

This sequence joins TRBV14 and TRBJ1-2; TRBD1 matches 10 bases. This CDR3 comprises 14 residues. CDR1 and CDR2 (germline): SGHDN, FVKESK. V shed 2 bases and J 5 bases; nucleotides not matched to a gene: 2. CDR3 DNA: TGTGCCAGCAGCCAAAGACAGGGGGCTTATGGCTACACCTTC. This sequence encodes CASSQRQGAYGYTF.

The table lists this clone with a few counts. The V gene is TRBV9, the J gene TRBJ2-2, with 8 nucleotides matching TRBD1. The length of the CDR3 is 16 residues. CDR1 is SGDLS and CDR2 is YYNGEE in the germline V gene. V was pared by 4 bases and J by 1 base, with 6 bases of the junction left unmatched. This chain's CDR3 is CASSLRQGRNTGELFF. CDR3 nucleotide sequence: TGTGCCAGCAGCCTACGACAGGGGAGGAACACCGGGGAGCTGTTTTTT.

This clone was seen a few times. This chain joins TRBV4-2 and TRBJ2-7, with D uncertain. In germline, CDR1 is LGHNA, CDR2 YNFKEQ. The CDR3 runs 13 residues. Trimming pared 2 bases from V and 3 bases from J, leaving 8 bases between. CDR3 nucleotide sequence: TGTGCCAGCAGCCAACGGCTAGACTACGAGCAGTACTTC. This encodes CASSQRLDYEQYF.

V and J are TRBV18 and TRBJ1-3; the D gene is possibly TRBD1 (5 bases). Trimming left V 3 bases short and J 0 bases short, with 9 bases between. The CDR3 has 15 residues. Germline V gene lookup returns CDR1 KGHSH and CDR2 LQKENI. The CDR3 sequence is CASSPGTSSGNTIYF. The DNA of the CDR3 is TGTGCCAGCTCACCCGGGACTTCCTCTGGAAACACCATATATTTT. Variable domain in full (rest from reference TRBV18 and TRBJ1-3): NAGVMQNPRHLVRRRGQEARLRCSPMKGHSHVYWYRQLPEEGLKFMVYLQKENIIDESGMPKERFSAEFPKEGPSILRIQQVVRGDSAAYFCASSPGTSSGNTIYFGEGSWLTVV.

This rearrangement joins TRBV19 to TRBJ2-1, with TRBD1 matching over 7 bases. Germline V gene sequence: CDR1 LNHDA, CDR2 SQIVND (reference sequence). The CDR3 has 15 residues. After removal of 4 bases from V and 3 bases from J, the junction contained 6 bases not matched to a gene. CDR3 sequence reads: CASSTTGRFYNEQFF. The CDR3 DNA sequence: TGTGCCAGTAGTACGACAGGGCGCTTCTACAATGAGCAGTTCTTC.

In this sample, this clone turned up once. The chain uses TRBV7-9 and TRBJ2-7; 8 bases are a match to TRBD2. Germline CDR1 SEHNR, CDR2 FQNEAQ (reference sequence). This CDR3 comprises 15 residues. V dropped 1 base and J dropped 7; count of bases not matched to a gene: 9. The CDR3 nucleotides read TGTGCCAGCAGCTTAGGGCTAGCGGGCGGTTGGGAGCAGTACTTC. Translation gives CASSLGLAGGWEQYF.

This chain links TRBV19 with TRBJ1-4, with a weak D call TRBD1 (6 bases). Germline assignment: CDR1 LNHDA and CDR2 SQIVND (reference sequence). The ends were cut back, 3 bases at V and 12 bases at J, with 14 bases in the middle. This CDR3 is built from 13 residues. CDR3 sequence: CASSIWDTGELFF. The CDR3 DNA reads as TGTGCCAGTAGTATCTGGGACACCGGAGAACTGTTTTTT.

This clone was seen a single time. The chain has TRBV7-2 and TRBJ2-5, with D possibly being TRBD1 (6 bases). Trimming left V 1 base short and J 2 bases short, with 14 bases between. Germline V gene data show CDR1 as SGHTA and CDR2 as FQGNSA. This CDR3 has 16 residues. The CDR3 spells CASSLGGPGRQETQYF. CDR3 sequence (DNA): TGTGCCAGCAGCTTAGGGGGGCCGGGCAGACAAGAGACCCAGTACTTC. Combining the CDR3 with reference TRBV7-2 and TRBJ2-5 gives the whole variable domain GAGVSQSPSNKVTEKGKDVELRCDPISGHTALYWYRQSLGQGLEFLIYFQGNSAPDKSGLPSDRFSAERTGGSVSTLTIQRTQQEDSAVYLCASSLGGPGRQETQYFGPGTRLLVL.

The V gene is TRBV6-1, the J gene TRBJ2-4; 7 bases line up with TRBD2. The CDR3 has 15 amino acids. Trimming removed 8 bases from V and 0 bases from J; junction bases left unmatched: 7. CDR1 and CDR2 (germline): MNHNS, SASEGT. This CDR3 reads CASGRGDLAKNIQYF. In nucleotides, the CDR3 is TGTGCCAGCGGTCGGGGGGACCTAGCCAAAAACATTCAGTACTTC.

V and J are TRBV9 and TRBJ2-1; 11 positions agree with TRBD2. The CDR3 runs 18 residues. Germline CDR1 SGDLS, CDR2 YYNGEE. Trimming took 3 bases from V and 9 from J; bases not matched to a gene: 17. The CDR3: CASSGRSATSGRRVEQFF. CDR3 bases: TGTGCCAGCAGCGGACGCAGTGCTACTAGCGGGAGACGGGTTGAGCAGTTCTTC.

This clone was detected only once. This rearrangement joins TRBV15 to TRBJ2-3; D not resolved. V lost 1 base, J lost 4 bases, and 12 bases lay in between. The length of the CDR3 is 15 residues. The germline V gene encodes CDR1 LNHNV and CDR2 YYDKDF (reference sequence). This CDR3 is CATSRAMTPPDTQYF. The CDR3 DNA is TGTGCCACCAGCAGAGCTATGACACCCCCAGATACGCAGTATTTT.

The rearrangement joins TRBV27 to TRBJ2-2; 11 bases are a match to TRBD2. The CDR3 has 15 amino acids. CDR1 is MNHEY, CDR2 SMNVEV, per germline (reference sequence). The V gene end was trimmed by 3 bases and the J gene end by 4 bases; junction bases not matched to a gene: 1. Here the CDR3 reads CASSFSGRVTGELFF. Here the CDR3 DNA reads TGTGCCAGCAGTTTTAGCGGGAGGGTCACCGGGGAGCTGTTTTTT.

This chain uses TRBV5-1 with TRBJ2-5; maybe TRBD2 (5 bases). The J call is doubtful: the DNA matches TRBJ2-7 better. Germline V gives CDR1 SGHRS, CDR2 YFSETQ. This CDR3 has 13 residues. CDR3 in amino acids: CASSPTRVREQYF. The CDR3 DNA reads as TGCGCCAGCAGTCCAACGCGGGTACGCGAGCAGTACTTC.

The J gene is TRBJ1-4, the V gene TRBV7-8; 7 bases are shared with TRBD1. Per germline, CDR1 SGHVS and CDR2 FQNEAQ. The V gene end was trimmed by 0 bases and the J gene end by 7 bases; junction bases not matched to a gene: 8. This CDR3 spans 16 amino acids. The CDR3 protein is CASSLARRGQGEKLFF. CDR3 in DNA: TGTGCCAGCAGCTTAGCGCGAAGGGGGCAGGGTGAAAAACTGTTTTTT. Full variable domain (missing parts from reference TRBV7-8 and TRBJ1-4): GAGVSQSPRYKVAKRGQDVALRCDPISGHVSLFWYQQALGQGPEFLTYFQNEAQLDKSGLPSDRFFAERPEGSVSTLKIQRTQQEDSAVYLCASSLARRGQGEKLFFGSGTQLSVL.

This CDR3 is CASSFFGFPQPQHF. The CDR3 region has the DNA TGTGCCAGCAGCTTTTTCGGGTTTCCTCAGCCCCAGCATTTT. V gene TRBV7-8 combines with J gene TRBJ1-5; D unresolved. Per germline, CDR1 SGHVS and CDR2 FQNEAQ. The germline V and J ends were trimmed by 3 bases and 6 bases, with 12 bases remaining between them. The CDR3 has 14 residues. Using reference TRBV7-8 and TRBJ1-5 for the parts outside the CDR3, the full variable domain is GAGVSQSPRYKVAKRGQDVALRCDPISGHVSLFWYQQALGQGPEFLTYFQNEAQLDKSGLPSDRFFAERPEGSVSTLKIQRTQQEDSAVYLCASSFFGFPQPQHFGDGTRLSIL.

The V gene is TRBV27, the J gene TRBJ1-3; no firm D call. Germline CDR1 reads MNHEY; CDR2 reads SMNVEV (reference sequence). The CDR3 covers 13 residues. V was trimmed by 5 bases and J by 4 bases, leaving 9 bases between them. The CDR3 nucleotides are TGTGCCAGCAGTCCCGGGTCCGGAAACACCATATATTTT. This sequence encodes CASSPGSGNTIYF.

J is TRBJ2-3 and V is TRBV29-1; D possibly corresponds to TRBD1 (6 bases). V lost 0 bases to trimming and J lost 2 bases, with 12 bases between them. The CDR3 spans 15 residues. Per the germline V gene, CDR1 is SQVTM and CDR2 is ANQGSEA. The CDR3: CSVEETGTYTDTQYF. CDR3 sequence (DNA): TGCAGCGTTGAAGAGACAGGAACCTACACAGATACGCAGTATTTT.

V is TRBV7-9 and J is TRBJ2-1; weak D call: TRBD1 (5 bases). The germline V and J ends were trimmed by 5 bases and 4 bases, with 12 bases remaining between them. Germline V gene data show CDR1 as SEHNR and CDR2 as FQNEAQ (reference sequence). The CDR3 contains 14 residues. The CDR3 sequence: CASSMEQAYNEQFF. The CDR3 DNA is TGTGCCAGCAGCATGGAACAGGCGTACAATGAGCAGTTCTTC.